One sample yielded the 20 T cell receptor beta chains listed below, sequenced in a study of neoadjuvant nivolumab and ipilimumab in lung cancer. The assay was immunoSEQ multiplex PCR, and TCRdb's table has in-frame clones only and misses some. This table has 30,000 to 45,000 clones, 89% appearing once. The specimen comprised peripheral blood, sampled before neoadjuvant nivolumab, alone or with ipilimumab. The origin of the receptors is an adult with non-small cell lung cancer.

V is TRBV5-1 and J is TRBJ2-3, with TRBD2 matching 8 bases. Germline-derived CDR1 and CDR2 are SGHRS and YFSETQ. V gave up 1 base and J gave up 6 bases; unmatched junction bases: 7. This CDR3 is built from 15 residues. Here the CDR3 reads CASSLPTSGPDTQYF. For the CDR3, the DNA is TGCGCCAGCAGCTTGCCCACTAGCGGCCCCGATACGCAGTATTTT.

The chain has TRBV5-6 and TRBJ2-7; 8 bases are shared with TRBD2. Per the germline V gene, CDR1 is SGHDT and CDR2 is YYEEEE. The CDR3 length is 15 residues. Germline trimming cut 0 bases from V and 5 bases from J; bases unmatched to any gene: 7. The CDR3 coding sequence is TGTGCCAGCAGCTTGGTGGGTGGGCGGGGGGACGAGCAGTACTTC. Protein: CASSLVGGRGDEQYF.

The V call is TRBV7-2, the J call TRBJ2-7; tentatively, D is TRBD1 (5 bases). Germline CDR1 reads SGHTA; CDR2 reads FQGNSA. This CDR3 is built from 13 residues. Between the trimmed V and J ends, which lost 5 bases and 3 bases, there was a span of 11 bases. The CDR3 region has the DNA TGTGCCAGCAGCCGAGTTGACAGCTACGAGCAGTACTTC. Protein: CASSRVDSYEQYF.

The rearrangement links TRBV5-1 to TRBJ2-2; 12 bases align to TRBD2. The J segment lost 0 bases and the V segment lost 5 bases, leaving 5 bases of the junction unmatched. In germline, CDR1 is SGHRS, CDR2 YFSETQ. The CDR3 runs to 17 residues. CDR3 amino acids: CASREGLAGPNTGELFF. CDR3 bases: TGCGCCAGCAGAGAGGGACTAGCGGGTCCGAACACCGGGGAGCTGTTTTTT.

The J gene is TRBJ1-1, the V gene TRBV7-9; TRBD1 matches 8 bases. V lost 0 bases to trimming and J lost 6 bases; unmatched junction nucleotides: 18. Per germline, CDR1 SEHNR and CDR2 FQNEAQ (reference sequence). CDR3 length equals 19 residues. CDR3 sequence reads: CASSLASQGATSLAAEAFF. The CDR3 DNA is TGTGCCAGCAGCTTAGCGTCGCAGGGGGCTACGAGTTTAGCGGCTGAAGCTTTCTTT.

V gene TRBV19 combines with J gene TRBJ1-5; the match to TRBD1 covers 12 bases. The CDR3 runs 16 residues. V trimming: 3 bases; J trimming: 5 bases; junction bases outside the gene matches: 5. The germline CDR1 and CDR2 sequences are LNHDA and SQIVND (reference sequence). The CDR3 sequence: CASSMTGTGGYQPQHF. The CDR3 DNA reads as TGTGCCAGTAGTATGACCGGGACAGGGGGCTATCAGCCCCAGCATTTT.

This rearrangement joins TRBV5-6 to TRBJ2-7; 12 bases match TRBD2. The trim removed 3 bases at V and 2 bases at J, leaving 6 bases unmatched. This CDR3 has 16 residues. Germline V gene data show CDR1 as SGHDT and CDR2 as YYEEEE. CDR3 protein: CASSSTGTSGPYEQYF. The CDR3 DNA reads TGTGCCAGCAGCTCTACCGGGACTAGCGGGCCCTACGAGCAGTACTTC.

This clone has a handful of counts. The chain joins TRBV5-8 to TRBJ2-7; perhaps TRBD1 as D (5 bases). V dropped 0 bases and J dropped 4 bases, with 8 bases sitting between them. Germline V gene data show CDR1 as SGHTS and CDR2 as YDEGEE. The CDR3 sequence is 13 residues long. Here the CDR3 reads CASSLDRSYEQYF. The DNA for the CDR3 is TGTGCCAGCAGCTTGGACAGGTCGTACGAGCAGTACTTC.

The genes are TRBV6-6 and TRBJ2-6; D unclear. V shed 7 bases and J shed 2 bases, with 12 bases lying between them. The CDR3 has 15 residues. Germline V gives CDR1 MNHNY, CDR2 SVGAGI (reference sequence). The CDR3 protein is CASNQGNPGANVLTF. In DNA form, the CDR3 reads TGTGCCAGCAACCAAGGAAACCCTGGGGCCAACGTCCTGACTTTC.

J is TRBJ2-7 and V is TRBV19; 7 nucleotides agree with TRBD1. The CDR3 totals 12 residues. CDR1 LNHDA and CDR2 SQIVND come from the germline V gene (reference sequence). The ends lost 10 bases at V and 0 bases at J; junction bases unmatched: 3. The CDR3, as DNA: TGTGCCACGACAGGGAGCTCCTACGAGCAGTACTTC. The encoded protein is CATTGSSYEQYF.

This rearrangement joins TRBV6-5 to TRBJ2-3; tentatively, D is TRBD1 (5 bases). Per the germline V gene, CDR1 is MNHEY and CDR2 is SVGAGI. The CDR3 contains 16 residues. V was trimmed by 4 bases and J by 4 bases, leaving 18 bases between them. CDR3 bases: TGTGCCAGCAGTTTCTCAATACCAGGGATTCCAGATACGCAGTATTTT. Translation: CASSFSIPGIPDTQYF.

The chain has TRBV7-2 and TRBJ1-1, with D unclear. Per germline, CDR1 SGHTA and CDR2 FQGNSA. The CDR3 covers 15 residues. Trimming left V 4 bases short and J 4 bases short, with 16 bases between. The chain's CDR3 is CASSSPRSWATEAFF. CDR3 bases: TGTGCCAGCAGCTCCCCCCGGTCTTGGGCCACTGAAGCTTTCTTT.

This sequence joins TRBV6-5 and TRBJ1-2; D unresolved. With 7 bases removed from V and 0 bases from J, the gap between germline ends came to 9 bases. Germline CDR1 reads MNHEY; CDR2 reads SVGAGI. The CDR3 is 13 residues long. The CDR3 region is CASTTSANYGYTF. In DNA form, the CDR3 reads TGTGCCAGCACTACTAGCGCTAACTATGGCTACACCTTC.

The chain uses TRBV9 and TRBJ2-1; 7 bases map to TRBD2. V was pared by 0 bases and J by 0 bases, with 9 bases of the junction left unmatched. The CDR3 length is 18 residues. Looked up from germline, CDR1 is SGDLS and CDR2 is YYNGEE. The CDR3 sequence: CASSVAYSGPSSYNEQFF. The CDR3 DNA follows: TGTGCCAGCAGCGTAGCATATAGCGGGCCAAGCTCCTACAATGAGCAGTTCTTC.

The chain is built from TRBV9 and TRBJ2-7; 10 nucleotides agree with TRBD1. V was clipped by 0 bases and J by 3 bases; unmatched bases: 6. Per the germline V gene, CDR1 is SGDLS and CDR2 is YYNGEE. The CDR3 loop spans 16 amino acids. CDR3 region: CASSVEVWDRGYEQYF. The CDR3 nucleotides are TGTGCCAGCAGCGTAGAGGTGTGGGACAGGGGCTACGAGCAGTACTTC.

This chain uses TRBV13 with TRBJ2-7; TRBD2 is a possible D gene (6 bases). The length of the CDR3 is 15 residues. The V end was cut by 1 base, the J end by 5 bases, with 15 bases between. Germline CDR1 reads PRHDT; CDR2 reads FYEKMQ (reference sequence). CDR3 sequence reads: CASSLEILARDEQYF. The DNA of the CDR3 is TGTGCCAGCAGCTTAGAAATACTAGCTCGAGACGAGCAGTACTTC.

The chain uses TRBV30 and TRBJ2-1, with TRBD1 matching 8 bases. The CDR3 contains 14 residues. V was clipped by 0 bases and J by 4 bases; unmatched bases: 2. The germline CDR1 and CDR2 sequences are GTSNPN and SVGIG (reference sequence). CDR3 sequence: CAWSVRTGYNEQFF. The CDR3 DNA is TGTGCCTGGAGTGTTCGGACAGGGTACAATGAGCAGTTCTTC.

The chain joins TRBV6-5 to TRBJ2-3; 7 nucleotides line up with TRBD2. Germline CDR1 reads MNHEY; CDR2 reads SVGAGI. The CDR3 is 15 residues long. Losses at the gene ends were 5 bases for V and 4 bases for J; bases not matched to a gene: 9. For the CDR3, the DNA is TGTGCCAGCAGTCCACGGGGGGAGGTCGCAGATACGCAGTATTTT. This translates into CASSPRGEVADTQYF.

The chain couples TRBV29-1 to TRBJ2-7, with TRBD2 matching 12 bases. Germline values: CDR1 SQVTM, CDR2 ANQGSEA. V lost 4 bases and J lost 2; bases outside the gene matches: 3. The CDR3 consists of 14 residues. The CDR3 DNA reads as TGCAGCGTTGCCCGGACTAGCGGGACCTACGAGCAGTACTTC. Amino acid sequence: CSVARTSGTYEQYF.

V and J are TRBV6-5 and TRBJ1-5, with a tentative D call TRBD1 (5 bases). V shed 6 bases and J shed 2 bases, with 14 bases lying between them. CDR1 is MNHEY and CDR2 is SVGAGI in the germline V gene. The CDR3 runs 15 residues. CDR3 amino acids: CASSHEGRCNQPQHF. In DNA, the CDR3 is TGTGCCAGCAGCCACGAGGGGCGCTGCAATCAGCCCCAGCATTTT.